Below, 12 T cell receptor beta chains from the same sample are listed, as sequenced in a study of response to subunit inactivated influenza vaccine. TCRdb reprocessed the RT-PCR reads via MiXCR and lists one record per CDR3 protein. The profile shows around 750,000 distinct CDR3 sequences, around 20% of them singletons. The material sequenced was PBMCs from blood, taken roughly 5 days after vaccination. Receptor source: a man aged 45 to 65 who received an inactivated influenza vaccine.

This clonotype was seen a handful of times. This rearrangement joins TRBV5-1 to TRBJ2-4; D might be TRBD2 (6 bases). This CDR3 is built from 16 residues. Trimming pared 2 bases from V and 0 bases from J, leaving 12 bases between. Germline V lookup: CDR1 SGHRS, CDR2 YFSETQ. CDR3 sequence: CASSLQEGSAKNIQYF. CDR3 nucleotide sequence: TGCGCCAGCAGCTTACAGGAGGGGTCAGCCAAAAACATTCAGTACTTC.

V and J are TRBV6-1 and TRBJ1-2; 9 bases match TRBD1. With V trimmed by 5 bases and J by 5 bases, 6 bases remained unmatched. Germline-derived CDR1 and CDR2 are MNHNS and SASEGT. The CDR3 contains 14 residues. The CDR3 loop is CASSMGQGGYGYTF. As DNA, the CDR3 is TGTGCCAGCAGTATGGGACAGGGTGGATATGGCTACACCTTC.

This clonotype was observed at least ten times. The V and J genes are TRBV20-1 and TRBJ2-5, with TRBD1 matching 9 bases. CDR1 and CDR2 (germline): DFQATT, SNEGSKA (reference sequence). J gave up 2 bases and V 3 bases, and 10 bases lay outside the gene matches. The CDR3 totals 16 residues. The CDR3 DNA sequence: TGCAGTGCTAGGAGTAACCGGGACAGGGAACAAGAGACCCAGTACTTC. Its translation: CSARSNRDREQETQYF.

To note about this clonotype: A read error may produce the germline difference seen at one junction end. The chain links TRBV5-1 to TRBJ2-5; no firm D call. Per the germline V gene, CDR1 is SGHRS and CDR2 is YFSETQ. The CDR3 is 13 amino acids. The CDR3 is CASRLVGQETQYF. The CDR3 bases are TGCGCCAGCAGATTGGTCGGACAAGAGACCCAGTACTTC.

V is TRBV5-1 and J is TRBJ1-5; D gene ambiguous. Trimming stripped 0 bases from V and 5 bases from J, with 12 bases between. This CDR3 region has 15 residues. Germline V CDR1 and CDR2: SGHRS, YFSETQ. DNA for the CDR3: TGCGCCAGCAGCTTGGAAGGAGGGTTGGATCAGCCCCAGCATTTT. Its translation is CASSLEGGLDQPQHF. Looking up the rest from reference TRBV5-1 and TRBJ1-5 gives the full variable domain: KAGVTQTPRYLIKTRGQQVTLSCSPISGHRSVSWYQQTPGQGLQFLFEYFSETQRNKGNFPGRFSGRQFSNSRSEMNVSTLELGDSALYLCASSLEGGLDQPQHFGDGTRLSIL.

This clonotype has only a few counts. This rearrangement joins TRBV5-1 to TRBJ2-2; 16 bases line up with TRBD2. Germline loops: CDR1 SGHRS, CDR2 YFSETQ. The V gene end was trimmed by 5 bases and the J gene end by 4 bases; junction bases not matched to a gene: 11. This CDR3 is built from 19 residues. This CDR3 reads CASRLGTSGGASGTGELFF. CDR3 coding DNA: TGCGCCAGCAGACTAGGGACTAGCGGGGGGGCCAGCGGCACCGGGGAGCTGTTTTTT.

The rearrangement uses TRBV19 and TRBJ2-2, with D uncertain. Germline lookup yields CDR1 LNHDA and CDR2 SQIVND (reference sequence). This CDR3 is built from 15 residues. The V gene lost 3 bases and the J gene lost 4 bases, with 12 bases spanning the gap. CDR3 sequence reads: CASSIQQVLTGELFF. CDR3 bases: TGTGCCAGTAGTATTCAGCAGGTACTCACCGGGGAGCTGTTTTTT.

This clonotype came up a few times. V and J are TRBV5-1 and TRBJ1-4; the D gene is possibly TRBD1 (5 bases). This CDR3 comprises 14 residues. The germline gives CDR1 SGHRS, CDR2 YFSETQ. Trimming shortened V by 3 bases and J by 2 bases, and 8 bases separated the two germline ends. CDR3 bases: TGCGCCAGCAGCTCAGGGCTGACTAATGAAAAACTGTTTTTT. Translated, it gives CASSSGLTNEKLFF.

This clonotype has more than one count but fewer than ten. The chain couples TRBV7-2 to TRBJ1-2, with 10 bases matching TRBD1. V was pared by 5 bases and J by 4 bases, with 10 bases of the junction left unmatched. Germline assignment: CDR1 SGHTA and CDR2 FQGNSA. CDR3 length: 16 residues. CDR3 amino acids: CASSLTGQGTFYGYTF. The CDR3 region has the DNA TGTGCCAGCAGCCTAACGGGACAGGGGACCTTCTATGGCTACACCTTC. The full variable domain, rest sourced from reference TRBV7-2 and TRBJ1-2, is GAGVSQSPSNKVTEKGKDVELRCDPISGHTALYWYRQSLGQGLEFLIYFQGNSAPDKSGLPSDRFSAERTGGSVSTLTIQRTQQEDSAVYLCASSLTGQGTFYGYTFGSGTRLTVV.

This clonotype was counted only a few times. This chain uses TRBV6-1 with TRBJ2-7; 7 bases match TRBD1. CDR1 and CDR2 from the germline V gene are MNHNS and SASEGT. J lost 10 bases, V lost 6 bases, and 6 bases had no gene match. The CDR3 consists of 11 residues. The DNA of the CDR3 is TGTGCCAGCAGGACTACAGGGGAACAGTACTTC. Protein sequence: CASRTTGEQYF.

The chain uses TRBV5-1 and TRBJ2-7, with 12 bases that match TRBD2. The CDR3 spans 15 residues. Germline V gene lookup returns CDR1 SGHRS and CDR2 YFSETQ. V gave up 4 bases and J gave up 4 bases; unmatched junction bases: 6. The CDR3 nucleotides read TGCGCCAGCAGCGGGGGACTAGCGGGTGGGTACGAGCAGTACTTC. This sequence encodes CASSGGLAGGYEQYF.

A few counts support this clonotype. The J gene is TRBJ2-3, the V gene TRBV6-2 or TRBV6-3; TRBD1 aligns across 8 bases. The CDR3 has 14 residues. The ends lost 6 bases at V and 5 bases at J; junction bases unmatched: 7. The V gene's germline CDR1 is MNHEY and CDR2 SVGEGT. This chain's CDR3 is CASSPRQGRDTQYF. The CDR3 DNA is TGTGCCAGCAGCCCTCGACAGGGGAGAGATACGCAGTATTTT.